This T cell receptor beta chain is drawn from a study of OX40 agonist ivuxolimab in advanced cancers. The CDR3 has 13 residues. The germline gives CDR1 SGDLS, CDR2 YYNGEE. Trimming pared 2 bases from V and 10 bases from J, leaving 13 bases between. Points on this clone: What it binds is not known.

Study-level findings and limits: Expansion of clones was among the lowest in partial responders at 0.1-3.0 mg/kg.

This table comes from immunoSEQ multiplex PCR, and its TCRdb copy is limited to in-frame clones, with some not included. The sample carries 12,000 or so clones, 75% to 90% recorded once. The chain links TRBV9 to TRBJ2-1; D possibly corresponds to TRBD1 (7 bases). The source is an adult with an advanced solid tumor such as melanoma, head and neck, liver or kidney cancer. Specimen: CD4+ or CD8+ T cells sorted from blood, collected in a trial of the OX40 agonist ivuxolimab. The CDR3 here is CASSVAGGREQFF. The CDR3 region has the DNA TGTGCCAGCAGCGTGGCAGGGGGGCGGGAGCAGTTCTTC. Filled out from reference TRBV9 and TRBJ2-1, the complete variable domain reads DSGVTQTPKHLITATGQRVTLRCSPRSGDLSVYWYQQSLDQGLQFLIQYYNGEERAKGNILERFSAQQFPDLHSELNLSSLELGDSALYFCASSVAGGREQFFGPGTRLTVL.